The 30 T cell receptor beta chains presented below share a single source sample, sequenced in a study of blood T cell repertoires in COVID-19. Assay: immunoSEQ multiplex PCR; the TCRdb copy retains only in-frame clones and omits some. The sample consists of 300,000 to 450,000 clones, 81% of them appearing once. What was sequenced was peripheral blood. Receptors originate from a human donor with acute or convalescent COVID-19. The donor label of this sample is uncertain.

This chain uses TRBV6-6 with TRBJ1-1; D unresolved. The germline V and J ends were trimmed by 6 bases and 3 bases, with 8 bases remaining between them. From germline, CDR1 is MNHNY and CDR2 SVGAGI (reference sequence). The CDR3 is made up of 12 amino acids. The CDR3 coding sequence is TGTGCCAGCAGCTCAACTTACACTGAAGCTTTCTTT. Its translation: CASSSTYTEAFF.

This rearrangement joins TRBV5-1 to TRBJ1-1; no clear D gene. The germline CDR1 and CDR2 sequences are SGHRS and YFSETQ. The CDR3 length is 14 residues. The germline V and J ends were trimmed by 0 bases and 1 base, with 7 bases remaining between them. CDR3 DNA: TGCGCCAGCAGCTTGGGAGAAAAGAACACTGAAGCTTTCTTT. It translates to CASSLGEKNTEAFF. Full variable domain (remainder filled in from reference TRBV5-1 and TRBJ1-1): KAGVTQTPRYLIKTRGQQVTLSCSPISGHRSVSWYQQTPGQGLQFLFEYFSETQRNKGNFPGRFSGRQFSNSRSEMNVSTLELGDSALYLCASSLGEKNTEAFFGQGTRLTVV.

The chain joins TRBV7-9 to TRBJ1-1, with TRBD1 matching 11 bases. The V segment lost 4 bases and the J segment 4 bases; nucleotides outside the gene matches: 2. Germline CDR1 and CDR2: SEHNR and FQNEAQ (reference sequence). The CDR3 extends over 14 amino acids. The CDR3 DNA follows: TGTGCCAGCAGCTACGGGACAGGGGGCACTGAAGCTTTCTTT. It specifies CASSYGTGGTEAFF.

V is TRBV5-1 and J is TRBJ1-2; weak D call: TRBD1 (6 bases). Germline V lookup: CDR1 SGHRS, CDR2 YFSETQ. CDR3 size: 15 residues. V was shortened by 0 bases and J by 11 bases, with 20 bases between the two germline ends. The CDR3 DNA is TGCGCCAGCAGCTTGGCCAAACAGGGATATTCTGGGTACACCTTC. Its translation: CASSLAKQGYSGYTF.

The rearrangement joins TRBV28 to TRBJ1-2; 9 nucleotides match TRBD1. The germline V gene has CDR1 MDHEN and CDR2 SYDVKM. This CDR3 has 13 residues. V was pared by 7 bases and J by 8 bases, with 8 bases of the junction left unmatched. CDR3 in amino acids: CASNLDRGRGYTF. DNA of the CDR3: TGTGCCAGCAACCTCGACAGGGGGAGAGGCTACACCTTC.

This clone appeared a few times. The rearrangement links TRBV28 to TRBJ1-2, with 8 bases aligning to TRBD1. Germline loops: CDR1 MDHEN, CDR2 SYDVKM. This CDR3 has 14 amino acids. Trimming removed 3 bases from V and 5 bases from J; junction bases left unmatched: 5. CDR3 in amino acids: CASSFYGQGYGYTF. CDR3 DNA: TGTGCCAGCAGTTTTTACGGACAGGGATATGGCTACACCTTC.

The CDR3 spells CASSIDRGNTEAFF. DNA for the CDR3: TGTGCCAGTAGTATAGACAGAGGGAACACTGAAGCTTTCTTT. This rearrangement joins TRBV19 to TRBJ1-1, with D unresolved. This CDR3 region has 14 residues. The germline CDR1 and CDR2 sequences are LNHDA and SQIVND (reference sequence). Trimming left V 0 bases short and J 1 base short, with 6 bases between.

Only one count was recorded for this clone. The rearrangement links TRBV6-5 to TRBJ1-3, with D possibly being TRBD1 (5 bases). Germline V CDR1 and CDR2: MNHEY, SVGAGI. Between the trimmed V and J ends, which lost 2 bases and 0 bases, there was a span of 11 bases. CDR3 length: 16 amino acids. The CDR3 protein is CASSYTRQHSGNTIYF. The CDR3 nucleotides are TGTGCCAGCAGTTACACCAGACAGCACTCTGGAAACACCATATATTTT.

This clone is a singleton in its sample. The same CDR3 also results from other DNA sequences found in this sample. The chain recombines TRBV30 with TRBJ2-7; TRBD1 matches at 7 bases. The V and J ends lost 3 bases and 3 bases, in that order; junction bases with no gene match: 5. The CDR3 runs 13 residues. Germline V gives CDR1 GTSNPN, CDR2 SVGIG (reference sequence). The CDR3 nucleotides are TGTGCCTGGAGCCCTGGACAGGACTACGAGCAGTACTTC. Protein: CAWSPGQDYEQYF.

This chain uses TRBV28 with TRBJ2-7; D unclear. Germline CDR1 and CDR2: MDHEN and SYDVKM. The CDR3 has 11 residues. Trimming shortened V by 2 bases and J by 4 bases, and 3 bases separated the two germline ends. DNA of the CDR3: TGTGCCAGCAGTTTAGCGTACGAGCAGTACTTC. This codes for CASSLAYEQYF.

The chain couples TRBV9 to TRBJ1-1; unclear D gene. The germline V gene has CDR1 SGDLS and CDR2 YYNGEE. V was cut by 4 bases and J by 10 bases, with 14 bases left in between. This CDR3 is built from 12 residues. This CDR3 reads CASSPTISLAFF. CDR3 DNA sequence: TGTGCCAGCAGCCCGACAATTTCACTAGCTTTCTTT.

The chain combines TRBV14 with TRBJ2-1, with D perhaps matching TRBD2 (7 bases). The length of the CDR3 is 16 residues. The ends were cut back, 4 bases at V and 3 bases at J, with 16 bases in the middle. Looked up from germline, CDR1 is SGHDN and CDR2 is FVKESK. CDR3: CASSPFGGARYNEQFF. CDR3 bases: TGTGCCAGCAGCCCGTTTGGGGGGGCGCGCTACAATGAGCAGTTCTTC.

This clone was picked up one time. The V call is TRBV7-9, the J call TRBJ2-1, with 10 bases that match TRBD2. Unmatched junction bases numbered 8, after V lost 4 bases and J lost 5 bases. The CDR3 consists of 16 residues. In germline, CDR1 is SEHNR, CDR2 FQNEAQ (reference sequence). The CDR3 DNA sequence: TGTGCCAGCAGCTCCCCGGGACTAGCGCAGAACAATGAGCAGTTCTTC. Protein: CASSSPGLAQNNEQFF. Drawing the rest from reference TRBV7-9 and TRBJ2-1, the complete variable domain is DTGVSQNPRHKITKRGQNVTFRCDPISEHNRLYWYRQTLGQGPEFLTYFQNEAQLEKSRLLSDRFSAERPKGSFSTLEIQRTEQGDSAMYLCASSSPGLAQNNEQFFGPGTRLTVL.

CDR3 nucleotide sequence: TGTGCCAGCAGTTACGACACCCCCACCGGGGAGCTGTTTTTT. It translates to CASSYDTPTGELFF. The chain carries TRBV6-5 and TRBJ2-2; D is ambiguous. The CDR3 is 14 amino acids. Germline CDR1 is MNHEY and CDR2 is SVGAGI. Trimming stripped 2 bases from V and 4 bases from J, with 8 bases between.

This chain uses TRBV30 with TRBJ1-2; 9 nucleotides line up with TRBD1. The ends lost 4 bases at V and 4 bases at J; junction bases unmatched: 10. Germline CDR1 GTSNPN, CDR2 SVGIG (reference sequence). CDR3 size: 15 residues. The CDR3 protein is CAWIRTGVYGYGYTF. CDR3 DNA sequence: TGTGCCTGGATTCGGACAGGGGTCTATGGCTATGGCTACACCTTC.

The chain couples TRBV30 to TRBJ2-6; D is perhaps TRBD1 (6 bases). The CDR3 extends over 15 amino acids. CDR1 GTSNPN and CDR2 SVGIG come from the germline V gene (reference sequence). V was shortened by 5 bases and J by 0 bases, with 11 bases between the two germline ends. CDR3 sequence (DNA): TGTGCCTGGGCCCAGGGGTACTCTGGGGCCAACGTCCTGACTTTC. Protein: CAWAQGYSGANVLTF.

The V and J genes are TRBV6-5 and TRBJ1-3; a weak D match, TRBD1 (6 bases). The CDR3 covers 15 residues. V was clipped by 5 bases and J by 0 bases, with 11 bases between them. CDR1 and CDR2 (germline): MNHEY, SVGAGI. DNA for the CDR3: TGTGCCAGCAGTCGACAGGCGAACTCTGGAAACACCATATATTTT. Amino acid sequence: CASSRQANSGNTIYF.

For the CDR3, the DNA is TGTGCCAGCAGCCAAATGGTACGGCGGGAGAATTCCTACGAGCAGTACTTC. Encoded protein: CASSQMVRRENSYEQYF. V usage is TRBV3-1 (or the pseudogene TRBV3-2) and J usage is TRBJ2-7; the match to TRBD2 covers 7 bases. CDR1 and CDR2 from the germline V gene are LGHDT and YNNKEL (reference sequence). V dropped 2 bases and J dropped 1; count of bases not matched to a gene: 11. The CDR3 runs 17 residues.

This sequence joins TRBV18 and TRBJ1-1, with no clear D. The ends were cut back, 2 bases at V and 1 base at J, with 11 bases in the middle. Germline assignment: CDR1 KGHSH and CDR2 LQKENI. The CDR3 length is 15 residues. The CDR3 DNA sequence: TGTGCCAGCTCACCAACTGACACGGCGAACACTGAAGCTTTCTTT. Protein: CASSPTDTANTEAFF.

This chain joins TRBV5-6 and TRBJ2-5; D is possibly TRBD1 (6 bases). V lost 3 bases and J lost 7, with 13 bases in between. Germline lookup yields CDR1 SGHDT and CDR2 YYEEEE. CDR3 length equals 13 residues. DNA of the CDR3: TGTGCCAGCAGCTCCACAGGGCTAGGGACCCAGTACTTC. Translating it yields CASSSTGLGTQYF.

The chain carries TRBV19 and TRBJ1-5; D gene ambiguous. The CDR3 runs 13 residues. The ends were cut back, 9 bases at V and 0 bases at J, with 9 bases in the middle. Per germline, CDR1 LNHDA and CDR2 SQIVND (reference sequence). CDR3 nucleotides: TGTGCCAGCCGGGATAATAGCAATCAGCCCCAGCATTTT. Its translation: CASRDNSNQPQHF.

This clone was counted a single time. V gene TRBV18 combines with J gene TRBJ1-5, with D unclear. The CDR3 runs to 16 residues. V lost 5 bases, J lost 6 bases, and 20 bases lay in between. The germline CDR1 and CDR2 sequences are KGHSH and LQKENI. The CDR3 protein is CASSSPGVPLGQPQHF. CDR3 in DNA: TGTGCCAGCTCATCCCCCGGGGTACCCCTTGGTCAGCCCCAGCATTTT.

A remark on this clone: Other DNA sequences in the sample encode the same CDR3. The chain has TRBV18 and TRBJ1-1, with D possibly TRBD1 on 6 matching bases. Germline values: CDR1 KGHSH, CDR2 LQKENI. The CDR3 loop spans 14 amino acids. V was pared by 6 bases and J by 1 base, with 12 bases between. CDR3 in amino acids: CASSPGAGNTEAFF. The CDR3 DNA follows: TGTGCCAGCTCCCCAGGGGCCGGGAACACTGAAGCTTTCTTT.

The J gene is TRBJ2-1, the V gene TRBV3-1 (or the pseudogene TRBV3-2), with D possibly TRBD2 on 6 matching bases. The CDR3 is made up of 17 amino acids. V was cut by 0 bases and J by 5 bases, with 17 bases left in between. Germline CDR1 is LGHDT and CDR2 is YNNKEL (reference sequence). For the CDR3, the DNA is TGTGCCAGCAGCCAAGAGGGTTACGGGAGAGGGAACAATGAGCAGTTCTTC. The encoded protein is CASSQEGYGRGNNEQFF.

The CDR3 nucleotides are TGTGCCAGCAGCCAACGGCGGGGACGCTGGGCTGAGCAGTTCTTC. Its protein product is CASSQRRGRWAEQFF. The chain employs TRBV3-1 (or the pseudogene TRBV3-2) and TRBJ2-1, with D perhaps matching TRBD2 (6 bases). V dropped 2 bases and J dropped 9 bases, with 17 bases sitting between them. Germline CDR1 LGHDT, CDR2 YNNKEL (reference sequence). This CDR3 is built from 15 residues.

The chain is built from TRBV5-1 and TRBJ2-5, with TRBD2 identical over 13 bases. The CDR3 contains 16 residues. With V trimmed by 4 bases and J by 5 bases, 8 bases remained unmatched. Germline-derived CDR1 and CDR2 are SGHRS and YFSETQ. The CDR3 DNA sequence: TGCGCCAGCAGCCGGGGACTAGCGGGACCTCGGGAGACCCAGTACTTC. Translating gives CASSRGLAGPRETQYF.

The chain has TRBV29-1 and TRBJ2-2; 10 positions agree with TRBD2. The CDR3 loop spans 15 amino acids. V lost 2 bases to trimming and J lost 7 bases; unmatched junction nucleotides: 7. Per germline, CDR1 SQVTM and CDR2 ANQGSEA. The DNA for the CDR3 is TGCAGCGTTGAATCGAGCGGGGGGGCCAACGGGGAGCTGTTTTTT. Amino acids: CSVESSGGANGELFF.

The rearrangement joins TRBV6-1 to TRBJ1-5, with no clear D. Germline values: CDR1 MNHNS, CDR2 SASEGT. The CDR3 length is 13 residues. V was shortened by 2 bases and J by 16 bases, with 18 bases between the two germline ends. The CDR3: CASSEREGQRRHF. CDR3 DNA sequence: TGTGCCAGCAGTGAAAGAGAGGGCCAGCGGCGACATTTT.

The chain joins TRBV30 to TRBJ1-6; D gene ambiguous. The CDR3 length is 13 residues. CDR1 is GTSNPN and CDR2 is SVGIG in the germline V gene (reference sequence). The V end lost 4 bases, the J end lost 10 bases, and 14 bases lay between the germline ends. The CDR3 DNA follows: TGTGCCTGGACCACAATTGGGAGCTCACCCCTCCACTTT. It encodes CAWTTIGSSPLHF.

V usage is TRBV4-2 and J usage is TRBJ1-1; maybe TRBD1 (5 bases). Trimming removed 1 base from V and 7 bases from J, with 13 bases in between. Germline V gives CDR1 LGHNA, CDR2 YNFKEQ. The length of the CDR3 is 14 residues. CDR3 in DNA: TGTGCCAGCAGCCAAGCTTTTAGGGGAGGTGAAGCTTTCTTT. It encodes CASSQAFRGGEAFF.